Listed below are T cell receptor beta chains from one sample, sequenced in a study of T-cell reconstitution after alpha-beta-depleted transplantation in children. TCRdb fed the PCR reads into MiXCR, producing one record per CDR3 protein. The sample lists around 370,000 distinct CDR3 sequences; 9% to 12% were seen once. The specimen comprised PBMCs from the stem cell graft donor, sampled from the stem cell graft. Source of these receptors: a human donor who donated a stem cell graft to a child with acute lymphoblastic leukemia. CDR3s include the opening cysteine and the closing phenylalanine or tryptophan. A D gene is named only where the DNA matches it firmly.

d_call v_call cdr3_aa
. TRBV12-3/TRBV12-4 CASSYGLSYNEQFF
. TRBV4-3 CASTSGTLLTGELFF
TRBD1 TRBV5-6 CASSLEGQGRNEQYF
. TRBV29-1 CSVGRGHSYEQYF
TRBD1 TRBV4-3 CASSQDRGTGIGEANEKLFF
TRBD2 TRBV11-1 CASSPRRTSGRKLFTDTQYF
TRBD1 TRBV27 CASSYHRGTGELFF
TRBD1 TRBV20-1 CSAGDRPHEAFF
. TRBV5-1 CASSLLFVQGRTGELFF
TRBD2 TRBV6-1 CASSSTPGLAGFTGELFF
TRBD2 TRBV28 CASSQRLADSSYEQYF
TRBD1 TRBV3-1 CASSPNQGRGRPDNEQFF
TRBD2 TRBV12-3/TRBV12-4 CASSSGFVAGYNEQFF
TRBD1 TRBV20-1 CSATLTGDGYTF
TRBD2 TRBV20-1 CSARDPGLAGAGFHEQFF
. TRBV20-1 CSARDFPRDTYNSPLHF
TRBD1 TRBV5-1 CASSPYPGQGGEQYF
TRBD1 TRBV12-3/TRBV12-4 CASKVGTAWDYNEKLFF
. TRBV15 CATSRDGGTAVTYEQYF
TRBD1 TRBV5-1 CASSSGTGANQPQHF
. TRBV7-9 CASSDRAQETQYF
TRBD1 TRBV5-6 CASSYGQGNTEAFF
TRBD1 TRBV6-1 CASRERAYRGINTGELFF
. TRBV7-2 CASSLSGGLSEQFF
. TRBV4-1 CASSYRAGYEQYF
. TRBV18 CASSPSAGDDRYTF
. TRBV6-2/TRBV6-3 CASGVTLLYEQYF
TRBD2 TRBV12-3/TRBV12-4 CASSFRTPLPGLGTSSQETQYF
. TRBV29-1 CSVEAASSTDTQYF
. TRBV5-1 CASSSGAHPADTQYF
. TRBV11-1 CASSPLGPPGLGSYNEQFF
. TRBV28 CASLPGENTEAFF
TRBD2 TRBV11-3 CASSFGLAGGYTGELFF
. TRBV4-1 CASSLQGIQETQYF
TRBD2 TRBV7-8 CASSFRRTSGGYEQYF
. TRBV5-1 CASSLEGWMDEKLFF
. TRBV9 CASSVGGLTEAFF
. TRBV7-2 CASSLHPRGNSPLHF
TRBD1 TRBV12-3/TRBV12-4 CASSCPGQGTDEQYF
TRBD1 TRBV4-3 CASSQDSLGTVSNEQFF
TRBD1 TRBV11-1 CASSLYRDRDRESTDTQYF
TRBD1 TRBV12-3/TRBV12-4 CASSPEGQGTEAFF